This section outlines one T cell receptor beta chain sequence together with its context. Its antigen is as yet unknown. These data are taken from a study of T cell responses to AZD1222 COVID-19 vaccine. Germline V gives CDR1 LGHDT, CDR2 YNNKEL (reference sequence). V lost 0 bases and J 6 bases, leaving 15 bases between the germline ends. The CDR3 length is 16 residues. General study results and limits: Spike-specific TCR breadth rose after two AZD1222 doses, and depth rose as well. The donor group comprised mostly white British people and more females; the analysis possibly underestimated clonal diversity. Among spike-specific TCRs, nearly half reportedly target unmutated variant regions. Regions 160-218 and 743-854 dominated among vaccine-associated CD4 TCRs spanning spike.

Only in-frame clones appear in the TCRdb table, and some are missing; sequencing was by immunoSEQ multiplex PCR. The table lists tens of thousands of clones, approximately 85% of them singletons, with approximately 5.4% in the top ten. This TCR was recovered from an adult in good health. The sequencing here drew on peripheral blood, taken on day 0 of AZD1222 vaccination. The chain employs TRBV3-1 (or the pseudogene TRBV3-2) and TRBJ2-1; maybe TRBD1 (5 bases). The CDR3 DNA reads TGTGCCAGCAGCCAAGATTTAGGACAACGAGGCAATGAGCAGTTCTTC. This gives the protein CASSQDLGQRGNEQFF.